The sequence of this TCR beta chain was determined in a study of T cells in Graves' hyperthyroidism and ophthalmopathy. The germline V and J ends were trimmed by 8 bases and 0 bases, with 14 bases remaining between them. The germline CDR1 and CDR2 sequences are SGHVS and FQNEAQ. The CDR3 is made up of 16 amino acids. Points from the study as a whole: Blood also carried most thyroid clonotypes expanded above 0.001.

Points on this clonotype: Its antigen is currently unknown.

Amplification of TCR beta CDR3 regions was performed using RNA transcripts as template. Carried out on the TCR CDR3, a first-round RT-PCR used the HTBI primer set. TCRdb used MiXCR to reprocess the multiplex PCR reads, holding one entry per CDR3 protein. The table records 600,000 or so distinct CDR3 sequences, roughly 16% of them present only once. Uncontrolled infection, other autoimmune disease, pregnancy or lactation excluded patients. Diagnoses rested on clinical symptoms, serum thyroxine and TRAb, thyroid ultrasound and orbital computed tomography. The origin of this receptor is a woman in her 30s with Graves' hyperthyroidism. The rearrangement uses TRBV7-8 and TRBJ2-6; D not certain. The sequenced material came from blood. The CDR3 DNA sequence: TGTGCCAGCCTCGGCAGGCCAATCTCTGGGGCCAACGTCCTGACTTTC. This sequence encodes CASLGRPISGANVLTF. The entire variable domain, with the rest obtained from reference TRBV7-8 and TRBJ2-6, is as follows: GAGVSQSPRYKVAKRGQDVALRCDPISGHVSLFWYQQALGQGPEFLTYFQNEAQLDKSGLPSDRFFAERPEGSVSTLKIQRTQQEDSAVYLCASLGRPISGANVLTFGAGSRLTVL.